The 17 T cell receptor beta chains presented below share a single source sample, sequenced in a study of blood T cell repertoires in COVID-19. Sequencing was performed with immunoSEQ multiplex PCR; in TCRdb, only in-frame clones are kept and a portion is missing. The sample records around 140,000 clones, around 88% being singletons. Input material: peripheral blood. These receptors originate from a middle-aged man with active or convalescent COVID-19.

This clone was observed a few times. The rearrangement links TRBV15 to TRBJ2-3, with D perhaps matching TRBD2 (6 bases). This CDR3 spans 13 amino acids. Per germline, CDR1 LNHNV and CDR2 YYDKDF (reference sequence). V lost 8 bases, J lost 2 bases, and 11 bases lay in between. CDR3 bases: TGTGCCACCCGACCGGGGGACACAGATACGCAGTATTTT. Translation gives CATRPGDTDTQYF.

This clone was seen once. The chain uses TRBV6-6 and TRBJ1-1, with D possibly being TRBD1 (5 bases). CDR3 length equals 15 residues. V lost 0 bases, J lost 2 bases, and 10 bases lay in between. Germline CDR1 and CDR2: MNHNY and SVGAGI (reference sequence). CDR3 in DNA: TGTGCCAGCAGTTACTCGTCGCAGGGTAACACTGAAGCTTTCTTT. Translating it yields CASSYSSQGNTEAFF.

The CDR3 region is CASRGTGTTSRYEQYF. In nucleotides, the CDR3 is TGTGCCAGCAGAGGCACGGGGACAACCAGCCGCTACGAGCAGTACTTC. This chain connects TRBV2 to TRBJ2-7, with D possibly TRBD1 on 6 matching bases. The CDR3 sequence is 16 residues long. V was clipped by 6 bases and J by 3 bases, with 21 bases between them. Germline CDR1 SNHLY, CDR2 FYNNEI. Variable domain in full (rest from reference TRBV2 and TRBJ2-7): EPEVTQTPSHQVTQMGQEVILRCVPISNHLYFYWYRQILGQKVEFLVSFYNNEISEKSEIFDDQFSVERPDGSNFTLKIRSTKLEDSAMYFCASRGTGTTSRYEQYFGPGTRLTVT.

This chain connects TRBV19 to TRBJ2-1; TRBD2 aligns across 11 bases. V was pared by 2 bases and J by 4 bases, with 4 bases of the junction left unmatched. This CDR3 has 16 amino acids. Germline values: CDR1 LNHDA, CDR2 SQIVND (reference sequence). In nucleotides, the CDR3 is TGTGCCAGTAGTATAATTCTAGCGGGGGGATACAATGAGCAGTTCTTC. This gives the protein CASSIILAGGYNEQFF.

The V call is TRBV9, the J call TRBJ1-5; 10 bases align to TRBD1. V shed 4 bases and J 5 bases; nucleotides not matched to a gene: 6. CDR3 length: 15 residues. CDR1 and CDR2 from the germline V gene are SGDLS and YYNGEE. This CDR3 is CASSPTGTGDQPQHF. The CDR3 DNA reads TGTGCCAGCAGCCCGACCGGGACAGGGGATCAGCCCCAGCATTTT.

This chain joins TRBV7-2 and TRBJ2-6; maybe TRBD1 (5 bases). Trimming removed 5 bases from V and 0 bases from J, with 17 bases in between. The CDR3 has 18 amino acids. Germline-derived CDR1 and CDR2 are SGHTA and FQGNSA. CDR3 amino acids: CASSPTGARFSGANVLTF. Written as DNA, the CDR3 is TGTGCCAGCAGCCCCACAGGAGCCCGCTTCTCTGGGGCCAACGTCCTGACTTTC. Using reference TRBV7-2 and TRBJ2-6 for the parts outside the CDR3, the full variable domain is GAGVSQSPSNKVTEKGKDVELRCDPISGHTALYWYRQSLGQGLEFLIYFQGNSAPDKSGLPSDRFSAERTGGSVSTLTIQRTQQEDSAVYLCASSPTGARFSGANVLTFGAGSRLTVL.

This clone has only one observation. The V gene is TRBV19, the J gene TRBJ2-7; TRBD1 agrees at 8 bases. The germline V gene has CDR1 LNHDA and CDR2 SQIVND (reference sequence). There are 14 residues in the CDR3. Trimming took 4 bases from V and 3 from J; bases not matched to a gene: 5. DNA of the CDR3: TGTGCCAGTAGTACAGTGACAGGGGACTACGAGCAGTACTTC. Protein sequence: CASSTVTGDYEQYF.

This clone occurred once. This chain connects TRBV25-1 to TRBJ1-5; possible D gene TRBD1, 5 bases. From germline, CDR1 is MGHDK and CDR2 SYGVNS. Between the trimmed V and J ends, which lost 3 bases and 4 bases, there was a span of 16 bases. CDR3 length equals 16 residues. The CDR3 sequence: CASSDAKQAVNQPQHF. For the CDR3, the DNA is TGTGCCAGCAGTGATGCTAAACAGGCGGTAAATCAGCCCCAGCATTTT.

The J gene is TRBJ1-6, the V gene TRBV19; 8 bases match TRBD1. The CDR3 spans 16 residues. The germline CDR1 and CDR2 sequences are LNHDA and SQIVND (reference sequence). V was pared by 5 bases and J by 8 bases, with 11 bases of the junction left unmatched. The CDR3 is CASSSSGQGFDSPLHF. The CDR3 DNA reads as TGTGCCAGTAGTTCTTCAGGACAGGGCTTTGATTCACCCCTCCACTTT.

The chain uses TRBV18 and TRBJ1-6; tentatively, D is TRBD1 (5 bases). V gave up 2 bases and J gave up 8 bases, with 10 bases separating them. The CDR3 contains 14 residues. CDR1 is KGHSH and CDR2 is LQKENI in the germline V gene. In DNA form, the CDR3 reads TGTGCCAGCTCACCATTTTTCAGGGATTCACCCCTCCACTTT. It encodes CASSPFFRDSPLHF.

The chain has TRBV19 and TRBJ1-5; D might be TRBD1 (6 bases). This CDR3 has 22 residues. Trimming took off 9 bases at V and 0 bases at J, with 36 bases between the two ends. Germline CDR1 and CDR2: LNHDA and SQIVND (reference sequence). As DNA, the CDR3 is TGTGCCAGATATTCCCCGGGACAAGAGGCAACTGGGGCACTGTGTAGCAATCAGCCCCAGCATTTT. Its protein product is CARYSPGQEATGALCSNQPQHF.

This clone is a singleton in its sample. The V and J genes are TRBV28 and TRBJ1-6; a weak D match, TRBD1 (6 bases). The CDR3 is 14 amino acids. Deletions cut 5 bases from V and 14 bases from J, with 19 bases between. Germline CDR1 reads MDHEN; CDR2 reads SYDVKM. As DNA, the CDR3 is TGTGCCAGCAGTATGGTCTTACAGGGCCGATCCCTCCACTTT. It specifies CASSMVLQGRSLHF.

The chain combines TRBV12-5 with TRBJ1-1, with 7 bases identical to TRBD1. There are 12 residues in the CDR3. V shed 4 bases and J 8 bases; nucleotides not matched to a gene: 4. Germline V gene lookup returns CDR1 LGHNT and CDR2 FRNRAP. CDR3 residues: CASGSPGQEAFF. CDR3 DNA sequence: TGTGCTAGTGGTTCACCGGGACAGGAAGCTTTCTTT.

The genes are TRBV6-5 and TRBJ1-2, with TRBD1 as a possible D gene (6 bases). This CDR3 has 15 amino acids. The V end was cut by 3 bases, the J end by 7 bases, with 18 bases between. CDR1 is MNHEY, CDR2 SVGAGI, per germline. Written as DNA, the CDR3 is TGTGCCAGCAGTTATGTTTCGGGGGGCGAGAGTGGCTACACCTTC. It codes for CASSYVSGGESGYTF.

This clone was observed a handful of times. The rearrangement links TRBV18 to TRBJ2-7, with 7 bases that match TRBD1. This CDR3 region has 14 residues. J gave up 5 bases and V 5 bases, and 9 bases lay outside the gene matches. Germline CDR1 is KGHSH and CDR2 is LQKENI. CDR3 sequence (DNA): TGTGCCAGCTCATCGATAGGGGGCAAAGACGAGCAGTACTTC. It encodes CASSSIGGKDEQYF.

This clone has just one count. The CDR3 is CATAPWGTGNQPQHF. CDR3 nucleotides: TGTGCCACCGCCCCGTGGGGCACGGGCAATCAGCCCCAGCATTTT. The chain joins TRBV24-1 to TRBJ1-5; weak D call: TRBD1 (5 bases). V lost 9 bases, J lost 2 bases, and 16 bases lay in between. CDR1 and CDR2 from the germline V gene are KGHDR and SFDVKD. The CDR3 loop spans 15 amino acids.

The chain carries TRBV27 and TRBJ1-2; D is unresolved. The germline V gene has CDR1 MNHEY and CDR2 SMNVEV (reference sequence). The CDR3 runs 15 residues. Trimming left V 4 bases short and J 5 bases short, with 17 bases between. DNA for the CDR3: TGTGCCAGCAGTTGGGCCTTTGAGAGCCTTTATGGCTACACCTTC. Protein product: CASSWAFESLYGYTF.